The source of this T cell receptor (beta chain) is a study of T-cell memory formation after mild COVID-19. V gave up 8 bases and J gave up 6 bases, with 26 bases separating them. The germline V gene encodes CDR1 MGHDK and CDR2 SYGVNS. There are 16 residues in the CDR3. The 5'RACE method, run with constant-segment primers, produced TCR alpha and TCR beta cDNA libraries (carrying sample barcodes and UMIs). TCRdb used MiXCR to reprocess the 5' RACE reads, holding one entry per CDR3 protein. The sample gives around 320,000 distinct CDR3 sequences, 25% to 30% of which show up once; approximately 13% is in the top ten. General study points: Whereas later expanders leaned CD4+, clones contracting day 15 to 85 showed a balanced CD4/CD8 makeup. There were some responding clones in pre-infection memory, which suggested that cross-reactive memory had joined.

Of note for this clonotype: The antigen is not known.

The material sequenced was PBMCs or a T cell subset sorted from them (not recorded which). This TCR was recovered from an adult woman who had mild COVID-19 (a few samples of this study predate the infection). Cell type and time point are not known. The chain employs TRBV25-1 and TRBJ2-7, with D possibly being TRBD2 (6 bases). CDR3 sequence: CASCRPEGLGACEQYF. The CDR3 nucleotides read TGTGCCAGCTGCAGACCCGAGGGACTCGGGGCTTGCGAGCAGTACTTC.